The 26 T cell receptor beta chains below were found in one sample sequenced in a study of Ad26.COV2.S vaccination and SARS-CoV-2 variants (dated by TCRdb to the early 2020s). The label giving this sample's treatment or condition can be read as: approximately 18 received Ad26.COV2.S at low or high dose, single or two shots; about 5 received placebo; per-sample allocation not given. For vaccine and placebo recipients, repertoires were sequenced using samples collected on day 63 after the first injection. Library prep was done by the immunoSEQ multiplex PCR assay. In its TCRdb copy, this immuneACCESS table keeps in-frame sequences only and misses some clones. Where compared with another copy, unresolved V genes explain less than half of these, and the others have no known cause. The sample table lists 350,000 to 500,000 clones, around 87% of them with a count of one. The ten largest clones add up to about 4% of the sample.

This specimen was peripheral blood, taken in a trial of Ad26.COV2.S vaccine versus placebo. Receptor source: a person aged 18-60 years who received the Ad26.COV2.S COVID-19 vaccine or a placebo.

The chain carries TRBV5-6 and TRBJ1-4; 9 bases are a match to TRBD1. Germline V gene sequence: CDR1 SGHDT, CDR2 YYEEEE. Germline trimming cut 3 bases from V and 8 bases from J; bases unmatched to any gene: 5. This CDR3 is 14 amino acids long. CDR3 coding DNA: TGTGCCAGCAGCTCAACAGGGGGCGGGGAAAAACTGTTTTTT. This sequence encodes CASSSTGGGEKLFF.

This rearrangement joins TRBV19 to TRBJ2-3; D is possibly TRBD1 (6 bases). CDR1 is LNHDA, CDR2 SQIVND, per germline (reference sequence). Trimming cost V 3 bases and J 8 bases, with 9 bases left between them. The CDR3 has 12 amino acids. CDR3 protein: CASSISGVTQYF. CDR3 coding DNA: TGTGCCAGTAGTATCTCAGGGGTTACGCAGTATTTT. The variable domain in full, with the rest retrieved from reference TRBV19 and TRBJ2-3, is DGGITQSPKYLFRKEGQNVTLSCEQNLNHDAMYWYRQDPGQGLRLIYYSQIVNDFQKGDIAEGYSVSREKKESFPLTVTSAQKNPTAFYLCASSISGVTQYFGPGTRLTVL.

This chain's CDR3 is CASTPGWAAVGYTF. CDR3 nucleotide sequence: TGTGCCAGCACCCCCGGGTGGGCGGCGGTAGGCTACACCTTC. This chain uses TRBV11-2 with TRBJ1-2; D unclear. Germline loops: CDR1 SGHAT, CDR2 FQNNGV. Trimming pared 7 bases from V and 8 bases from J, leaving 20 bases between. The CDR3 totals 14 residues.

CDR3 protein: CASSVGVGAMNTEAFF. CDR3 nucleotides: TGTGCCAGCAGCGTAGGAGTAGGGGCCATGAACACTGAAGCTTTCTTT. V is TRBV9 and J is TRBJ1-1; a weak D match, TRBD1 (5 bases). Trimming pared 0 bases from V and 0 bases from J, leaving 12 bases between. This CDR3 region has 16 residues. Germline V gene lookup returns CDR1 SGDLS and CDR2 YYNGEE.

The rearrangement uses TRBV9 and TRBJ2-1, with TRBD2 matching 10 bases. The CDR3 loop spans 19 amino acids. The junction had 17 bases not matched to a gene; V was cut back by 3 bases and J by 5 bases. Germline values: CDR1 SGDLS, CDR2 YYNGEE. CDR3 protein: CASSDLRASGGQHHNEQFF. CDR3 bases: TGTGCCAGCAGCGACTTGAGGGCTAGCGGGGGACAACATCACAATGAGCAGTTCTTC.

V is TRBV27 and J is TRBJ2-1, with 13 bases fitting TRBD2. Per germline, CDR1 MNHEY and CDR2 SMNVEV (reference sequence). This CDR3 comprises 15 residues. V lost 4 bases to trimming and J lost 10 bases; unmatched junction nucleotides: 7. The CDR3 protein is CASSSGLAGRREQFF. For the CDR3, the DNA is TGTGCCAGCAGTTCGGGACTAGCGGGGCGAAGGGAGCAGTTCTTC.

The rearrangement links TRBV19 to TRBJ1-2; D not certain. CDR1 is LNHDA and CDR2 is SQIVND in the germline V gene (reference sequence). The CDR3 totals 14 residues. The V end was cut by 4 bases, the J end by 4 bases, with 13 bases between. The CDR3 DNA sequence: TGTGCCAGTAGTAACCTCTGGGTACCCTATGGCTACACCTTC. Its protein product is CASSNLWVPYGYTF.

The J gene is TRBJ1-1, the V gene TRBV6-4; D is ambiguous. Deletions cut 4 bases from V and 1 base from J, with 7 bases between. There are 13 residues in the CDR3. Germline V gives CDR1 MRHNA, CDR2 SNTAGT. The CDR3 nucleotides read TGTGCCAGCAGTGCAAAGGAGAACACTGAAGCTTTCTTT. Its translation: CASSAKENTEAFF.

The CDR3 reads CASSQAGTGVNTEAFF. CDR3 in DNA: TGTGCCAGCAGCCAAGCGGGGACAGGGGTGAACACTGAAGCTTTCTTT. The gene calls are TRBV3-1 (or the pseudogene TRBV3-2) and TRBJ1-1; TRBD1 matches at 10 bases. Germline assignment: CDR1 LGHDT and CDR2 YNNKEL (reference sequence). This CDR3 is built from 16 residues. V dropped 1 base and J dropped 0; count of bases not matched to a gene: 2.

This sequence joins TRBV5-1 and TRBJ2-3, with 9 bases lining up with TRBD2. Germline CDR1 reads SGHRS; CDR2 reads YFSETQ. The CDR3 runs to 14 residues. The junction had 2 bases not matched to a gene; V was cut back by 4 bases and J by 2 bases. DNA for the CDR3: TGCGCCAGCAGCAGCGGGGGGTACACAGATACGCAGTATTTT. This codes for CASSSGGYTDTQYF.

This clone has more than one count but fewer than ten. This rearrangement joins TRBV15 to TRBJ1-2; D is unresolved. This CDR3 has 12 residues. Trimming shortened V by 6 bases and J by 8 bases, and 13 bases separated the two germline ends. CDR1 and CDR2 (germline): LNHNV, YYDKDF (reference sequence). This chain's CDR3 is CATRDVVEGYTF. For the CDR3, the DNA is TGTGCCACCAGAGACGTAGTGGAGGGCTACACCTTC.

The gene calls are TRBV7-7 and TRBJ2-3; D uncertain. V lost 6 bases to trimming and J lost 2 bases, with 9 bases between them. The germline CDR1 and CDR2 sequences are SSHAT and FNYEAQ (reference sequence). CDR3 size: 13 residues. Written as DNA, the CDR3 is TGTGCCAGCAGTTTGCATCCCACAGATACGCAGTATTTT. This translates into CASSLHPTDTQYF.

The chain couples TRBV19 to TRBJ2-2; 10 nucleotides match TRBD1. The germline V gene encodes CDR1 LNHDA and CDR2 SQIVND (reference sequence). CDR3 length equals 13 residues. The J segment lost 4 bases and the V segment lost 8 bases, leaving 1 base of the junction unmatched. The CDR3 nucleotides read TGTGCCAGTCGGACAGGGGGCACCGGGGAGCTGTTTTTT. This gives the protein CASRTGGTGELFF.

This chain connects TRBV19 to TRBJ2-1, with D tentatively TRBD1 (5 bases). Trimming left V 6 bases short and J 3 bases short, with 9 bases between. The V gene's germline CDR1 is LNHDA and CDR2 SQIVND (reference sequence). The CDR3 is 13 amino acids. Here the CDR3 reads CASRRTSYNEQFF. CDR3 coding DNA: TGTGCCAGTAGGCGGACAAGCTACAATGAGCAGTTCTTC.

The chain is built from TRBV5-6 and TRBJ2-2; D unclear. The length of the CDR3 is 12 residues. Germline-derived CDR1 and CDR2 are SGHDT and YYEEEE. The V end lost 6 bases, the J end lost 7 bases, and 10 bases lay between the germline ends. In DNA form, the CDR3 reads TGTGCCAGCACCTCACTGGTCGGGGAGCTGTTTTTT. Translating gives CASTSLVGELFF. Variable domain in full (rest from reference TRBV5-6 and TRBJ2-2): DAGVTQSPTHLIKTRGQQVTLRCSPKSGHDTVSWYQQALGQGPQFIFQYYEEEERQRGNFPDRFSGHQFPNYSSELNVNALLLGDSALYLCASTSLVGELFFGEGSRLTVL.

The chain has TRBV30 and TRBJ1-2; the D is unclear. V was cut by 2 bases and J by 6 bases, with 25 bases left in between. Germline values: CDR1 GTSNPN, CDR2 SVGIG (reference sequence). The CDR3 has 17 residues. The chain's CDR3 is CAWSPAVGSAAYDGYTF. The CDR3 bases are TGTGCCTGGAGTCCCGCAGTTGGATCTGCCGCCTATGATGGCTACACCTTC.

V is TRBV18 and J is TRBJ2-5; 7 bases are a match to TRBD2. The CDR3 covers 12 residues. In germline, CDR1 is KGHSH, CDR2 LQKENI. J lost 3 bases, V lost 5 bases, and 0 bases had no gene match. As DNA, the CDR3 is TGTGCCAGCTCAGCGGGGGAAGAGACCCAGTACTTC. Translated, it gives CASSAGEETQYF.

The J gene is TRBJ1-5, the V gene TRBV7-9, with TRBD1 as a possible D gene (5 bases). This CDR3 spans 14 amino acids. Germline V lookup: CDR1 SEHNR, CDR2 FQNEAQ (reference sequence). V shed 5 bases and J shed 3 bases, with 11 bases lying between them. This chain's CDR3 is CASSLGAFNQPQHF. The CDR3 nucleotides read TGTGCCAGCAGCCTTGGGGCCTTCAATCAGCCCCAGCATTTT.

The genes are TRBV6-1 and TRBJ2-1; 7 bases map to TRBD2. The V gene end was trimmed by 2 bases and the J gene end by 10 bases; junction bases not matched to a gene: 5. Germline CDR1 reads MNHNS; CDR2 reads SASEGT. The CDR3 runs to 13 residues. The DNA of the CDR3 is TGTGCCAGCAGTGAAAGCGGGGCCGGAGAGCAGTTCTTC. Translation: CASSESGAGEQFF.

V and J are TRBV6-2 or TRBV6-3 and TRBJ1-2; 7 bases are a match to TRBD1. J lost 6 bases, V lost 5 bases, and 0 bases had no gene match. The CDR3 totals 11 residues. The germline V gene encodes CDR1 MNHEY and CDR2 SVGEGT. The CDR3 DNA is TGTGCCAGCAGTACAGGGGATGGCTACACCTTC. As protein: CASSTGDGYTF.

The table lists this clone with a few counts. The chain uses TRBV5-4 and TRBJ2-7, with a weak D call TRBD1 (6 bases). This CDR3 is 16 amino acids long. V lost 0 bases and J lost 5, with 18 bases in between. CDR1 and CDR2 from the germline V gene are SGHNT and YYREEE (reference sequence). The CDR3: CASSLDPGAVFNEQYF. DNA for the CDR3: TGTGCCAGCAGCTTGGACCCAGGGGCGGTTTTCAACGAGCAGTACTTC.

The chain couples TRBV11-2 to TRBJ1-1, with D hard to call. This CDR3 comprises 13 residues. CDR1 and CDR2 (germline): SGHAT, FQNNGV. V lost 1 base to trimming and J lost 8 bases, with 11 bases between them. CDR3 sequence reads: CASSLGASAEAFF. The DNA of the CDR3 is TGTGCCAGCAGCTTAGGAGCCAGCGCAGAAGCTTTCTTT.

The chain employs TRBV7-6 and TRBJ2-7; 10 positions match TRBD1. The germline V gene has CDR1 SGHVS and CDR2 FNYEAQ. CDR3 size: 15 residues. The ends lost 1 base at V and 2 bases at J; junction bases unmatched: 2. The CDR3 bases are TGTGCCAGCAGCTTAGACGACAGGGGGCCCTACGAGCAGTACTTC. Amino acids: CASSLDDRGPYEQYF. The variable domain in full, completed from reference TRBV7-6 and TRBJ2-7, reads GAGVSQSPRYKVTKRGQDVALRCDPISGHVSLYWYRQALGQGPEFLTYFNYEAQQDKSGLPNDRFSAERPEGSISTLTIQRTEQRDSAMYRCASSLDDRGPYEQYFGPGTRLTVT.

Turning to this clone: Other nucleotide sequences in the sample specify the same CDR3. V is TRBV5-6 and J is TRBJ2-7; D call uncertain. Trimming left V 0 bases short and J 3 bases short, with 1 base between. This CDR3 spans 11 amino acids. Per germline, CDR1 SGHDT and CDR2 YYEEEE. CDR3 DNA sequence: TGTGCCAGCAGCTTGGGCTACGAGCAGTACTTC. Translating it yields CASSLGYEQYF.

This chain's CDR3 is CASSLDGGGLTDTQYF. CDR3 DNA sequence: TGTGCCAGCAGCTTAGACGGCGGGGGGCTCACAGATACGCAGTATTTT. This rearrangement joins TRBV7-9 to TRBJ2-3; the match to TRBD2 covers 8 bases. CDR3 length: 16 amino acids. V shed 1 base and J 2 bases; nucleotides not matched to a gene: 5. Per the germline V gene, CDR1 is SEHNR and CDR2 is FQNEAQ (reference sequence).

J is TRBJ2-1 and V is TRBV20-1; D is perhaps TRBD1 or TRBD2 (6 bases each). The V and J ends lost 3 bases and 7 bases respectively, with 19 bases between them. The CDR3 is 15 residues long. The germline V gene has CDR1 DFQATT and CDR2 SNEGSKA (reference sequence). The DNA for the CDR3 is TGCAGTGCTAGTCTCTGGTCGGGGGCTGGGAATGAGCAGTTCTTC. This codes for CSASLWSGAGNEQFF.